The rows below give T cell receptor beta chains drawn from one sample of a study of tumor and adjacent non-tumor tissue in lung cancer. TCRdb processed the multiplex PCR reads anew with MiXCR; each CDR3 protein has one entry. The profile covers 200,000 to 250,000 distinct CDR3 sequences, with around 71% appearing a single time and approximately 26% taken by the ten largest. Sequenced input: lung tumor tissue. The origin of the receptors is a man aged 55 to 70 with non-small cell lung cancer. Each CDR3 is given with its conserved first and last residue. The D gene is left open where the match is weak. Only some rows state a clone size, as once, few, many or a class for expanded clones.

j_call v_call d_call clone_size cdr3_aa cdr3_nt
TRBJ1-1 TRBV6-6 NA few CASSSTGNTEAFF TGTGCCAGCAGCTCGACTGGAAACACTGAAGCTTTCTTT
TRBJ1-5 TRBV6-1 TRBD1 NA CASSGQVNQPQHF TGTGCCAGCAGCGGACAGGTTAATCAGCCCCAGCATTTT
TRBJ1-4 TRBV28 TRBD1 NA CASSSTGDLTNEKLFF TGTGCCAGCAGTTCAACAGGGGATTTAACTAATGAAAAACTGTTTTTT
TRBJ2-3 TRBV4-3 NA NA CASSLGDATDMQYF TGCGCCAGCAGCCTCGGGGACGCGACAGATATGCAGTATTTT
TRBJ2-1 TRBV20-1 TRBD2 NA CSALGLAVYNELFF TGCAGTGCTCTGGGACTAGCGGTTTACAATGAGCTGTTCTTC
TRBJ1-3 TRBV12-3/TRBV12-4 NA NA CASSLGALDVTIYF TGTGCCAGCAGTTTAGGTGCACTAGATGTTACCATATATTTT
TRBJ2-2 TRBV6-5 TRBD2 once CTSSKDWSGSAAELFF TGTACCAGCAGTAAGGACTGGAGCGGGAGCGCCGCGGAGCTGTTTTTT
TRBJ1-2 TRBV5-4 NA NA CVSSMDNYGYTF TGTGTCAGCAGCATGGATAACTATGGCTACACCTTC
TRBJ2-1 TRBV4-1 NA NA CASSQGTGEGNEQFF TGCGCCAGCAGCCAAGGGACGGGAGAAGGGAATGAACAGTTCTTC
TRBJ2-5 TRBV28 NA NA CASSRSQETNYF TGTGCCAGCAGCCGGTCCCAAGAGACCAATTACTTC
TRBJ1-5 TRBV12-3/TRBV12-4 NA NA CVSSAGTYNQPQHF TGTGTCAGCAGCGCCGGCACATACAATCAGCCCCAGCATTTT
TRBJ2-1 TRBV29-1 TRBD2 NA CSGGGTYNEQFF TGCAGCGGCGGGGGGACCTACAATGAGCAGTTCTTC
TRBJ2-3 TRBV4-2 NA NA CASSLLDAQGFTDTQYF TGTGCCAGCAGCCTCCTGGACGCCCAGGGGTTTACAGATACGCAGTATTTT
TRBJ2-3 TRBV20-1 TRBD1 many CSARDPGQLTDTQYF TGCAGTGCTAGAGACCCGGGACAGCTAACAGATACGCAGTATTTT
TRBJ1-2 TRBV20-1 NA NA CSARRSLCGYTF TGCAGTGCTAGAAGGAGCCTCTGCGGCTACACCTTC
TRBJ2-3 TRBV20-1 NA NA CSARRPEFTDTQYF TGCAGTGCTAGGAGACCAGAATTCACAGATACGCAGTATTTT
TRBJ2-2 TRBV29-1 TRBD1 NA CSVDGTGGVGGKLFF TGCAGCGTTGACGGGACAGGGGGAGTAGGCGGGAAGCTGTTTTTT
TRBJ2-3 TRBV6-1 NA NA CASCQSASFDTQYF TGTGCCAGCTGCCAAAGCGCTAGCTTCGATACGCAGTATTTT
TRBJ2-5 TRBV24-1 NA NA CATSDSPQGLETRYF TGTGCCACCAGTGATTCCCCACAGGGATTGGAGACCCGGTACTTC
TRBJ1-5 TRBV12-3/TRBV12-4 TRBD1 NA CVSSQTGGGQPQHF TGTGTCAGCAGTCAAACAGGGGGCGGTCAGCCCCAGCATTTT
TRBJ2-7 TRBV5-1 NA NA CASALGTFPDEQYF TGCGCCAGCGCCTTGGGTACCTTCCCGGACGAGCAGTACTTC
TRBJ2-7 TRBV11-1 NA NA CAGRAGSLEQYF TGTGCCGGCAGGGCAGGAAGTTTAGAGCAGTACTTC
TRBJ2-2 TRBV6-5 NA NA CASNLTHNTGELFF TGTGCCAGCAACTTAACCCACAACACCGGGGAGCTGTTTTTT
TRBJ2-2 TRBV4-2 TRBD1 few CASSQQYRGPGELFF TGTGCCAGCAGCCAACAATACAGGGGGCCTGGGGAGCTGTTTTTT
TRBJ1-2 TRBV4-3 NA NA CAGSLSGRRYYGYTF TGCGCCGGCAGCCTCTCAGGGCGGAGGTACTATGGCTACACCTTC
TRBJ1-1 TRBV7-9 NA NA CASSRGATEAFF TGTGCCAGCAGCCGTGGAGCCACTGAAGCTTTCTTT
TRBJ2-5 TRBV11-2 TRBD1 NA CATSSGQVQDTQYF TGTGCCACAAGCTCCGGACAGGTTCAGGATACCCAGTACTTC
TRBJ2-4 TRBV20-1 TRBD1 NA CSPRAVDRALQVAKNIQYF TGCAGTCCTAGAGCCGTCGACAGGGCCCTACAGGTGGCCAAAAATATTCAGTACTTC
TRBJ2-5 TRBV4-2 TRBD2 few CASSQELAGGQETQYF TGTGCCAGCAGCCAAGAACTAGCGGGGGGACAAGAGACCCAGTACTTC
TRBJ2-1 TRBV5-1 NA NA CASSPQGYSYNEQFF TGTGCCAGCAGCCCGCAGGGGTACTCCTACAATGAGCAGTTCTTC
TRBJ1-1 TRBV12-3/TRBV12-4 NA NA CASSPETVRNTEAFF TGTGCCAGCAGTCCGGAAACGGTGAGGAACACTGAAGCTTTCTTT
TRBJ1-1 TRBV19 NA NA CASSIEGHGQTEAFF TGTGCCAGTAGTATTGAGGGACATGGTCAAACTGAAGCTTTCTTT
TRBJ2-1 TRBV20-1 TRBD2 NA CSASAASGGPYNEQFF TGCAGTGCTAGTGCGGCTAGCGGGGGGCCATACAATGAGCAGTTCTTC
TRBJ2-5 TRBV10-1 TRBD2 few CASSESLAGRQETQYF TGCGCCAGCAGTGAGAGTCTAGCGGGCCGCCAAGAGACCCAGTACTTC
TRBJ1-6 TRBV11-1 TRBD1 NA CASSFRDRKNTPLHF TGTGCCAGCAGTTTCCGGGACAGGAAAAACACGCCCCTCCACTTT
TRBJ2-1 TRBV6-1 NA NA CVSSPRGRGRETQFF TGTGTCAGCAGCCCCAGGGGCAGGGGAAGAGAGACCCAGTTCTTC
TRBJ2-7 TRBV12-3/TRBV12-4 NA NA CASSLGSFYEQYF TGTGCCAGCAGTTTAGGCAGCTTCTACGAGCAGTACTTC
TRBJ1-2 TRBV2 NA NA CASCWDGHNYGYTF TGTGCCAGCTGCTGGGACGGTCATAACTATGGCTACACCTTC
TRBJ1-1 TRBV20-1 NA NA CNARIGAEAFF TGCAATGCTCGGATAGGGGCTGAAGCTTTCTTT
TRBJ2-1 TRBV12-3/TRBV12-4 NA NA CASSRPGQQFF TGTGCCAGCAGCCGTCCGGGACAGCAGTTCTTC
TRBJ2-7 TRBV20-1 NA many CSARDHREQYF TGCAGTGCTAGAGATCACCGGGAGCAGTACTTC
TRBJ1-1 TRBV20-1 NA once CSDRVPGEMNTKAFF TGCAGTGATAGAGTACCAGGGGAGATGAACACTAAAGCTTTCTTT
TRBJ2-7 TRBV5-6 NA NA CASSLDSTYEQYF TGTGCCAGCAGCCTCGACTCTACCTACGAGCAGTACTTC
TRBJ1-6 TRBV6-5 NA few CASSTPGTLYNSPLHF TGTGCCAGCAGCACACCCGGGACTCTTTATAATTCACCCCTCCACTTT
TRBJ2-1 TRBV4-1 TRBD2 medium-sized CASSQDLDRTSREGMKQFF TGCGCCAGCAGCCAAGATTTGGATAGGACTAGCAGGGAAGGGATGAAGCAGTTCTTC
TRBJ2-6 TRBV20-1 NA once CSARGDPSYTSSGANVLTF TGCAGTGCTAGAGGGGACCCAAGTTACACGAGCTCTGGGGCCAACGTTCTGACTTTC
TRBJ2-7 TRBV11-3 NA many CASSLGIPWQDTTYEQYF TGTGCCAGCAGCTTAGGCATCCCATGGCAGGACACGACCTACGAGCAGTACTTC
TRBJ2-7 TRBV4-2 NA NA CASSHWGAMQYF TGTGCCAGCAGCCACTGGGGGGCTATGCAGTACTTC
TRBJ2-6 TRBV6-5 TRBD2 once CASSLAGANTGANVLTF TGTGCCAGTAGTTTAGCGGGGGCCAACACTGGGGCCAACGTCCTGACTTTC
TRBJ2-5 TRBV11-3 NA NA CASSLGGAQMTQYF TGTGCCAGCAGCTTGGGGGGGGCTCAAATGACCCAGTATTTC
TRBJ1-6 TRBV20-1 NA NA CSARWDDYNSPLHF TGCAGTGCTAGGTGGGACGACTATAATTCACCCCTCCACTTT
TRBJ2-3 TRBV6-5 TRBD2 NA CAIRMGTTDTDTQYF TGTGCCATCAGGATGGGGACTACCGACACAGATACGCAGTATTTT
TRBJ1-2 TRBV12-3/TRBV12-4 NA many CASSQTNYGYTF TGTGCCAGCAGTCAAACCAACTATGGCTACACCTTC
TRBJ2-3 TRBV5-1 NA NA CASSARTADTQYF TGCGCCAGCAGCGCCAGGACAGCAGATACTCAGTATTTT
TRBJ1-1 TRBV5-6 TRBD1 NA CASSYRGANTEAFF TGTGCCAGCAGCTACAGGGGGGCGAACACTGAAGCTTTCTTT